These T cell receptor beta chains were read from a single sample in a study of response to subunit inactivated influenza vaccine. TCRdb recomputed calls from the RT-PCR reads with MiXCR, one row per CDR3 protein. Counted here are approximately 700,000 distinct CDR3 sequences, around 14% occurring once; the ten biggest clones make up 5.5% to 7%. The material sequenced was PBMCs from blood, taken less than 15 days before vaccination. Receptors originate from a man between 50 and 59 years old who received an inactivated influenza vaccine. CDR3s include the opening cysteine and the closing phenylalanine or tryptophan. The D gene is left open where the match is weak. Clone size is not always given. Where it is, it says once, few, many or a class for expanded clones.

TRBJ2-5	.	.	TRBV28	CASTAGEETQYF	TGTGCCAGCACCGCAGGGGAAGAGACCCAGTACTTC
TRBJ1-2	many	.	TRBV12-3/TRBV12-4	CASSRDSYGYTF	TGTGCCAGCAGTCGCGACAGCTATGGCTACACCTTC
TRBJ2-1	few	TRBD2	TRBV20-1	CSARASGNVRNEQFF	TGCAGTGCTAGAGCTAGCGGGAATGTGCGCAATGAGCAGTTCTTC
TRBJ2-5	.	.	TRBV10-3	CAISESVRTAGLETQYF	TGTGCCATCAGTGAGTCGGTGAGGACAGCTGGCTTGGAGACCCAGTACTTC
TRBJ1-1	few	TRBD1	TRBV6-2/TRBV6-3	CASSYGQGGNTEAFF	TGTGCCAGCAGTTACGGACAGGGAGGAAACACTGAAGCTTTCTTT
TRBJ2-3	.	TRBD2	TRBV11-2	CASSFRLAGTLDTQYF	TGTGCCAGCAGCTTCAGACTAGCGGGAACGTTAGATACGCAGTATTTT
TRBJ1-5	few	TRBD1	TRBV12-3/TRBV12-4	CASSPGQGRQPQHF	TGTGCCAGCAGTCCAGGACAGGGAAGACAGCCCCAGCATTTT
TRBJ2-3	many	TRBD2	TRBV5-5	CASSLAGTSGSYDTQYF	TGTGCCAGCAGCTTGGCCGGGACTAGCGGGAGCTATGATACGCAGTATTTT
TRBJ2-7	.	.	TRBV5-4	CASRVGGGYEQYF	TGTGCCAGCAGGGTTGGCGGAGGCTACGAGCAGTACTTC
TRBJ1-2	few	.	TRBV29-1	CSVHDGGGYTF	TGCAGCGTTCATGATGGTGGTGGCTACACCTTC
TRBJ2-2	few	.	TRBV24-1	CATSDSRVRPGELFF	TGTGCCACCAGTGATTCGCGGGTACGCCCCGGGGAGCTGTTTTTT
TRBJ2-5	.	TRBD1	TRBV25-1	CASKADRGRGETQYF	TGTGCCAGCAAAGCCGACAGGGGGCGCGGTGAGACCCAGTACTTC
TRBJ2-1	few	.	TRBV29-1	CGGTDYNEQFF	TGCGGGGGGACTGACTACAATGAGCAGTTCTTC
TRBJ2-7	.	.	TRBV20-1	CSARNPGSSYEQYF	TGCAGTGCTAGGAACCCCGGCAGCTCCTACGAGCAGTACTTC
TRBJ1-5	few	TRBD1	TRBV27	CASSVNRGQPQHF	TGTGCCAGCAGTGTTAACAGGGGTCAGCCCCAGCATTTT
TRBJ2-7	few	TRBD1	TRBV6-2/TRBV6-3	CASTPIRDREYEQYF	TGTGCCAGCACACCAATCCGGGACAGGGAGTACGAGCAGTACTTC
TRBJ1-2	few	.	TRBV7-2	CASSSTGRRMLGYGYTF	TGTGCCAGCAGCTCCACAGGGAGGCGGATGTTGGGCTATGGCTACACCTTC
TRBJ1-6	few	.	TRBV7-2	CASRETGENSPLHF	TGTGCCAGCAGAGAGACCGGTGAAAATTCACCCCTCCACTTT
TRBJ2-5	few	TRBD1	TRBV7-9	CASSYYIGTGGAETQYF	TGTGCCAGCAGCTACTATATCGGGACAGGGGGTGCGGAGACCCAGTACTTC
TRBJ1-1	few	TRBD1	TRBV20-1	CSARKGQLNTEAFF	TGCAGTGCTAGGAAGGGACAGTTGAACACTGAAGCTTTCTTT
TRBJ2-3	.	.	TRBV5-6	CASSLLSSKVTDTQYF	TGTGCCAGCAGCTTACTGTCTAGTAAGGTCACAGATACGCAGTATTTT
TRBJ2-4	.	.	TRBV20-1	CSARGRTGTRQYF	TGCAGTGCTAGGGGGAGAACGGGCACCCGACAGTACTTC
TRBJ2-1	many	.	TRBV6-1	CASNERTPLLYNEQFF	TGTGCCAGCAATGAGCGGACACCACTGCTTTACAATGAGCAGTTCTTC
TRBJ2-2	few	.	TRBV7-9	CASSPDRTSENTGELFF	TGTGCCAGCAGCCCAGACCGGACATCCGAGAACACCGGGGAGCTGTTTTTT
TRBJ2-3	.	TRBD1	TRBV3-1	CASSQEETGRLDTQYF	TGTGCCAGCAGCCAAGAGGAGACAGGGAGACTGGATACGCAGTATTTT
TRBJ2-1	few	TRBD1	TRBV12-3/TRBV12-4	CASSLTDRGRNNEQFF	TGTGCCAGCAGTTTGACGGACAGGGGAAGGAACAATGAGCAGTTCTTC
TRBJ1-1	.	.	TRBV12-3/TRBV12-4	CASSFGEGGNTEAFF	TGTGCCAGCAGTTTTGGGGAGGGCGGGAACACTGAAGCTTTCTTT
TRBJ2-2	.	.	TRBV6-2/TRBV6-3	CASSYTTGELFF	TGTGCCAGCAGTTACACCACCGGGGAGCTGTTTTTT
TRBJ2-2	many	.	TRBV7-2	CASSLGYSGELFF	TGTGCCAGCAGCTTAGGATATTCGGGGGAGCTGTTTTTT
TRBJ2-7	few	.	TRBV28	CASSLSGGLAGTYEQYF	TGTGCCAGCAGTTTGAGTGGGGGGCTAGCCGGGACCTACGAGCAGTACTTC
TRBJ2-2	.	.	TRBV28	CASSFFGTRGNPGELFF	TGTGCCAGCAGTTTCTTCGGGACAAGGGGTAACCCCGGGGAGCTGTTTTTT
TRBJ2-1	.	.	TRBV7-8	CASSPLPGTDYNEQFF	TGTGCCAGCAGCCCGCTCCCCGGGACGGATTACAATGAGCAGTTCTTC
TRBJ1-3	many	.	TRBV28	CASSWGGKIGSGNTIYF	TGTGCCAGCAGTTGGGGAGGGAAGATTGGTTCTGGAAACACCATATATTTT
TRBJ2-7	few	.	TRBV25-1	CASSEVNEQYF	TGTGCCAGCAGTGAAGTAAACGAGCAGTACTTC
TRBJ2-1	few	TRBD2	TRBV6-2/TRBV6-3	CASRRNTLTLSGGSYNEQFF	TGTGCCAGCAGACGTAACACCCTTACTTTGAGCGGGGGCTCCTACAATGAGCAGTTCTTC
TRBJ2-2	many	.	TRBV29-1	CSVAVAAKAGELFF	TGCAGCGTTGCGGTGGCCGCCAAGGCCGGGGAGCTGTTTTTT
TRBJ2-1	many	.	TRBV6-2/TRBV6-3	CASTRGTEQFF	TGTGCCAGCACTAGGGGGACTGAGCAGTTCTTC
TRBJ1-4	.	.	TRBV5-5	CASSWTDGNEKLFF	TGTGCCAGCAGCTGGACAGACGGTAATGAAAAACTGTTTTTT
TRBJ2-4	few	.	TRBV20-1	CSAREGHRENIQYF	TGCAGTGCTAGAGAGGGACATCGGGAAAACATTCAGTACTTC
TRBJ2-3	few	TRBD2	TRBV5-1	CASSLRTSGATDTQYF	TGCGCCAGCAGCTTGCGGACTAGCGGGGCCACAGATACGCAGTATTTT
TRBJ2-5	.	.	TRBV12-3/TRBV12-4	CASSSSETLGQETQHF	TGTGCCAGCAGTTCGTCCGAGACGCTAGGTCAAGAGACCCAGCACTTC
TRBJ2-1	few	TRBD2	TRBV10-3	CAISESRTSGSNEQFF	TGTGCCATCAGTGAGTCTCGAACTAGCGGGTCAAATGAGCAGTTCTTC
TRBJ2-5	once	TRBD1	TRBV7-7	CASSDRGETHYF	TGTGCCAGCAGCGACAGGGGAGAGACCCACTACTTC
TRBJ2-2	many	.	TRBV29-1	CSVASGVIGGTGELFF	TGCAGCGTTGCATCAGGGGTCATTGGTGGCACCGGGGAGCTGTTTTTT
TRBJ1-5	many	.	TRBV10-3	CAISDPEGPNQPQHF	TGTGCCATCAGTGACCCGGAAGGCCCCAATCAGCCCCAGCATTTT
TRBJ1-1	.	.	TRBV5-6	CASTDKKWANTEAFF	TGTGCCAGCACGGACAAAAAGTGGGCGAACACTGAAGCTTTCTTT
TRBJ2-1	.	TRBD2	TRBV4-3	CASSPQTLGLAGAGSNDQFF	TGCGCCAGCAGCCCGCAAACGCTCGGGTTAGCGGGAGCGGGAAGCAATGATCAGTTCTTC
TRBJ1-4	many	.	TRBV7-2	CASSPRGSANEKLFF	TGTGCCAGCAGCCCTAGGGGGAGTGCTAATGAAAAACTGTTTTTT
TRBJ2-7	.	.	TRBV18	CASSPPAQSYEQYF	TGTGCCAGCTCACCACCAGCCCAGTCCTACGAGCAGTACTTC
TRBJ2-7	few	.	TRBV7-9	CASSPVVGAYEQYF	TGTGCCAGCAGCCCTGTAGTGGGCGCCTACGAGCAGTACTTC
TRBJ2-3	few	TRBD1	TRBV11-2	CASSLSQGAMQYF	TGTGCCAGCAGCTTATCCCAGGGGGCTATGCAGTATTTT
TRBJ2-6	.	.	TRBV7-2	CASSLSLRGANVLTF	TGTGCCAGCAGCTTATCCCTAAGAGGGGCCAACGTCCTGACTTTC
TRBJ1-2	few	.	TRBV5-5	CASSPEQVSTNYGYTF	TGTGCCAGCAGCCCAGAACAGGTCTCCACTAACTATGGCTACACCTTC
TRBJ1-5	few	.	TRBV5-8	CASSFIYQPQHF	TGTGCCAGCAGCTTCATTTATCAGCCCCAGCATTTT
TRBJ2-6	once	.	TRBV11-2	CASSLSQGGVLTF	TGTGCCAGCAGCTTATCTCAGGGGGGCGTCCTGACTTTC